This T cell receptor (beta chain) was identified during a study of cytotoxic CD8 clonotypes in ibrutinib-treated CLL. For the study at large: Outcomes included some 25 partial and 2 complete responses; after median roughly six years, 14 stayed remitted and roughly twelve progressed. Response samples were drawn at a median of approximately 11 months of treatment, range 6 to 36. General study points: Progressing and sustained-remission patients had different sampling times.

From cryopreserved PBMCs came roughly 2 micrograms of genomic DNA used for TCR beta libraries. Produced via immunoSEQ multiplex PCR; TCRdb's table is partial and in-frame only. The profile covers 90,000 to 100,000 clones, with about 78% appearing a single time and about 34% taken by the ten largest. A note on this clone: Its antigen is undetermined.

Germline V gives CDR1 SGHTA, CDR2 FQGTGA. This CDR3 has 14 residues. Trimming removed 2 bases at V and 2 bases at J, with 8 bases between. The chain employs TRBV7-3 and TRBJ2-3, with D tentatively TRBD2 (6 bases). Sample: PBMCs, taken after 12 months of ibrutinib treatment. This sequence originates from a human donor with chronic lymphocytic leukemia. For the CDR3, the DNA is TGTGCCAGCAGCTTAGGGGGGATCACAGATACGCAGTATTTT. Protein: CASSLGGITDTQYF.